This is a list of T cell receptor beta chains from one sample in a study of shared clonotypes between healthy human individuals. Sequencing used immunoSEQ multiplex PCR; TCRdb keeps in-frame clones, though not all of them. The table records some 580,000 clones, 98% of them present only once. Sequencing was carried out using naive CD8+ T cells sorted from blood. Receptors originate from a man aged 25-40 years in good health. The CDR3 runs from the conserved cysteine through the conserved F or W. D genes are given only for firm matches.

CASSLNGRALNEQFF	TRBJ2-1	TRBD2	TRBV7-3
CASSYGDRGMWEQYF	TRBJ2-7	TRBD1	TRBV5-4
CASSFGGNKGGPSYEQYF	TRBJ2-7	NA	TRBV28
CASSEFAGGAYEQYF	TRBJ2-7	TRBD2	TRBV10-1
CSVDNAGGGGNTQYF	TRBJ2-3	TRBD2	TRBV29-1
CASSPWTGPNYGYTF	TRBJ1-2	TRBD1	TRBV5-4
CASSESPLGTRDEQFF	TRBJ2-1	NA	TRBV10-1
CASSRTDSSGNTIYF	TRBJ1-3	NA	TRBV5-1
CASSPFGGDGYTF	TRBJ1-2	NA	TRBV6-5
CASRQRGDHGSNQPQHF	TRBJ1-5	NA	TRBV7-3
CSVTLGTSGSYEQYF	TRBJ2-7	TRBD2	TRBV29-1
CSARRTSEAFF	TRBJ1-1	NA	TRBV20-1
CASSLELAGATYEQYF	TRBJ2-7	TRBD2	TRBV7-6
CASRAHEGQTGYTF	TRBJ1-2	NA	TRBV6-5
CASSWRQGANGYTF	TRBJ1-2	TRBD1	TRBV6-5
CASSLGAGGNPYTF	TRBJ1-2	NA	TRBV5-4
CASSPTLAGGYNEQFF	TRBJ2-1	TRBD2	TRBV9
CASRQGTYNEQFF	TRBJ2-1	NA	TRBV27
CASSYSGLDEQYF	TRBJ2-7	TRBD2	TRBV6-5
CASSLPWDQETQYF	TRBJ2-5	NA	TRBV28
CSVEVAGRSEQYF	TRBJ2-7	NA	TRBV29-1
CASSLTVYEQYF	TRBJ2-7	NA	TRBV7-2
CAWSVSGGEQFF	TRBJ2-1	NA	TRBV30
CASSLPGTSKPYEQYF	TRBJ2-7	NA	TRBV5-4
CASSFGGSYEQYF	TRBJ2-7	TRBD2	TRBV11-2
CASSPRGGTGNTIYF	TRBJ1-3	NA	TRBV6-1
CSVGPSGYEQYF	TRBJ2-7	NA	TRBV29-1
CASSEISGGRDDNEQFF	TRBJ2-1	TRBD2	TRBV25-1
CASSLEGPGDEQFF	TRBJ2-1	NA	TRBV5-1
CASSDFGVTDTQYF	TRBJ2-3	NA	TRBV2
CAISEPSGDYEQYF	TRBJ2-7	TRBD2	TRBV10-3
CASSFPGVEQYF	TRBJ2-7	NA	TRBV27
CASSVGTGSFETQYF	TRBJ2-5	TRBD1	TRBV9
CASSPDTLQAGETQYF	TRBJ2-5	NA	TRBV7-2
CASSQFLASTVYEQYF	TRBJ2-7	NA	TRBV23-1
CASSDPIVREQFF	TRBJ2-1	NA	TRBV7-9